The rows below give T cell receptor beta chains drawn from one sample of a study of blood T cell repertoires in COVID-19. The method was immunoSEQ multiplex PCR; TCRdb's version includes in-frame clones alone and lacks a portion of them. The repertoire holds about 120,000 clones, over 65% seen once, with about 5% in the top ten. The sequenced sample was peripheral blood. These receptors were collected from a woman between 65 and 79 years old with acute or convalescent COVID-19. Both conserved end residues are part of each CDR3. D genes are given only for firm matches. The size of a clone is reported for some rows only, either as once, few or many, or as a class for expanded clones.

>TRBV11-3|NA|TRBJ2-3|NA
CASSPHFGSEMDTQYF
TGTGCCAGCAGCCCACATTTCGGGTCTGAGATGGATACGCAGTATTTT
>TRBV11-3|NA|TRBJ2-1|NA
CASSSGIGKEGFF
TGTGCCAGCAGCTCAGGAATCGGAAAAGAGGGGTTCTTC
>TRBV6-6|NA|TRBJ1-2|NA
CASGQGTGGYTF
TGTGCCAGCGGGCAGGGGACGGGGGGCTACACCTTC
>TRBV14|NA|TRBJ2-3|NA
CASSQGLPTDTQYF
TGTGCCAGCAGCCAAGGACTACCAACAGATACGCAGTATTTT
>TRBV14|TRBD1|TRBJ1-1|NA
CASSLKGAGTEAFF
TGTGCCAGCAGCCTCAAGGGGGCTGGTACTGAAGCTTTCTTT
>TRBV24-1|NA|TRBJ2-2|NA
CATSDLTGGGETGELFF
TGTGCCACCAGTGATTTAACCGGCGGAGGTGAGACCGGGGAGCTGTTTTTT
>TRBV7-2|NA|TRBJ2-1|NA
CASSSLRGLSGEQFF
TGTGCCAGCAGCTCTCTAAGGGGACTCTCTGGTGAGCAGTTCTTC
>TRBV7-2|TRBD1|TRBJ1-5|NA
CASSLGRGLGNQPQHF
TGTGCCAGCAGCTTAGGGAGGGGGCTCGGCAATCAGCCCCAGCATTTT
>TRBV6-5|TRBD1|TRBJ1-2|NA
CASSKRDRDGGYTF
TGTGCCAGCTCAAAGCGGGACAGGGATGGTGGCTACACCTTC
>TRBV7-9|TRBD1|TRBJ2-1|NA
CASPTGAYNEQFF
TGTGCCAGTCCGACAGGGGCTTACAATGAGCAGTTCTTC
>TRBV7-2|TRBD1|TRBJ1-2|NA
CASSTRQGPVSEGYTF
TGTGCCAGCAGCACCCGACAGGGGCCCGTCTCTGAGGGCTACACCTTC
>TRBV6-6|TRBD2|TRBJ2-1|once
CAGGRGVYNEQFF
TGTGCCGGAGGGCGGGGGGTCTACAATGAGCAGTTCTTC
>TRBV27|NA|TRBJ1-5|NA
CASRDSDSNQPQHF
TGTGCCAGCAGGGACAGCGATAGCAATCAGCCCCAGCATTTT
>TRBV2|NA|TRBJ1-1|NA
CASSEPPGQYTEAFF
TGTGCCAGCAGTGAACCCCCTGGGCAATACACTGAAGCTTTCTTT
>TRBV4-3|NA|TRBJ2-1|NA
CASSQEGYSGRADNEQFF
TGCGCCAGCAGCCAAGAAGGTTATAGCGGACGGGCAGACAATGAGCAGTTCTTC
>TRBV3-1/TRBV3-2|TRBD1|TRBJ2-6|NA
CASSPPGTAGSGANVLTF
TGTGCCAGCAGCCCCCCCGGGACAGCTGGCTCTGGGGCCAACGTCCTGACTTTC
>TRBV6-6|TRBD1|TRBJ2-1|NA
CASSYPQGANEQFF
TGTGCCAGCAGTTACCCCCAGGGGGCGAATGAGCAGTTCTTC
>TRBV11-3|NA|TRBJ2-7|NA
CASSLLSGSPREQYF
TGTGCCAGCAGCTTATTGTCAGGGTCTCCTCGCGAGCAGTACTTC
>TRBV20-1|TRBD1|TRBJ2-7|few
CSASGDSRTGEQYF
TGCAGTGCTAGTGGGGACAGCCGAACTGGGGAGCAGTACTTC
>TRBV30|NA|TRBJ1-2|NA
CAWSLGVYGYTF
TGTGCCTGGTCCCTCGGGGTCTATGGCTACACCTTC
>TRBV2|NA|TRBJ2-5|NA
CASTAFLAETQYF
TGTGCCAGCACGGCCTTTCTAGCAGAGACCCAGTACTTC
>TRBV4-1|NA|TRBJ1-2|NA
CASSQDFPYRELYGYTF
TGCGCCAGCAGCCAAGATTTCCCCTACAGGGAACTATATGGCTACACCTTC
>TRBV19|NA|TRBJ2-1|once
CASSVRGFSYNEQFF
TGTGCCAGTAGTGTTAGGGGGTTCTCCTACAATGAGCAGTTCTTC
>TRBV7-2|NA|TRBJ2-6|NA
CASSPFAGTNVLTF
TGTGCCAGCAGCCCCTTCGCGGGGACCAACGTCCTGACTTTC
>TRBV2|NA|TRBJ1-2|NA
CASSPTGNYGYTF
TGTGCCAGCAGCCCTACAGGGAACTATGGCTACACCTTC
>TRBV19|NA|TRBJ2-7|NA
CASSIGGQLGWWEQYF
TGTGCCAGTAGTATAGGAGGCCAGCTAGGCTGGTGGGAGCAGTACTTC
>TRBV5-4|NA|TRBJ2-2|NA
CASSLGPTGVIGELFF
TGTGCCAGCAGCTTGGGCCCGACGGGGGTGATCGGGGAGCTGTTTTTT
>TRBV11-3|TRBD1|TRBJ1-3|NA
CASSLRGQAGNTIYF
TGTGCCAGCAGCTTAAGGGGGCAAGCTGGAAACACCATATATTTT
>TRBV5-6|NA|TRBJ2-1|few
CASSLDELSSYNEQFF
TGTGCCAGCAGCTTGGACGAACTATCATCCTACAATGAGCAGTTCTTC
>TRBV19|TRBD1|TRBJ1-3|NA
CASGRTGIAGNTIYF
TGTGCCAGTGGTCGGACAGGGATCGCTGGAAACACCATATATTTT
>TRBV30|TRBD1|TRBJ2-5|NA
CASDRPKETQYF
TGTGCCTCGGACAGGCCAAAAGAGACCCAGTACTTC
>TRBV3-1/TRBV3-2|TRBD2|TRBJ2-3|NA
CASSPGLAGRDTQYF
TGTGCCAGCAGCCCGGGACTAGCGGGGCGGGATACGCAGTATTTT
>TRBV5-5|NA|TRBJ1-2|NA
CASSPGHHYGYTF
TGTGCCAGCAGCCCGGGACACCACTATGGCTACACCTTC
>TRBV5-4|NA|TRBJ2-5|NA
CASSSPNVRGVETQYF
TGTGCCAGCAGCTCACCAAACGTACGGGGTGTCGAGACCCAGTACTTC
>TRBV7-2|TRBD2|TRBJ2-3|once
CASSFRGGQADTQYF
TGTGCCAGCAGCTTTCGGGGGGGCCAAGCAGATACGCAGTATTTT
>TRBV2|TRBD1|TRBJ1-2|NA
CASSTGTGDGYTF
TGTGCCAGCAGCACCGGGACAGGGGATGGCTACACCTTC
>TRBV28|TRBD1|TRBJ1-1|NA
CASRKTGGGTEAFF
TGTGCCAGCAGGAAGACAGGGGGTGGCACTGAAGCTTTCTTT
>TRBV12-3/TRBV12-4|NA|TRBJ1-5|NA
CASSLASGQPQHF
TGTGCCAGCAGTTTGGCGTCAGGCCAGCCCCAGCATTTT
>TRBV19|TRBD1|TRBJ1-1|NA
CASSRDRINTEAFF
TGTGCCAGTAGTAGGGACAGGATAAACACTGAAGCTTTCTTT
>TRBV7-6|NA|TRBJ2-2|NA
CASSLLDSRTGELFF
TGTGCCAGCAGCTTACTGGACAGCCGCACCGGGGAGCTGTTTTTT
>TRBV5-1|NA|TRBJ1-2|NA
CASSLADNYGYTF
TGCGCCAGCAGCTTGGCAGATAACTATGGCTACACCTTC